This entry lists 21 T cell receptor beta chains sequenced from one sample in a study of T cells in Graves' hyperthyroidism and ophthalmopathy. The source material, RNA transcripts, was used to amplify TCR beta CDR3 regions. First-round RT-PCR targeting the TCR CDR3 was performed with the HTBI primer set. TCRdb reprocessed the multiplex PCR reads via MiXCR and lists one record per CDR3 protein. The sample has under 700,000 distinct CDR3 sequences, approximately 15% seen once. Sequencing used blood. Source of these receptors: a woman between 18 and 29 years old with Graves' hyperthyroidism.

The table lists this clonotype with many counts. The V gene is TRBV20-1, the J gene TRBJ1-4; no clear D gene. This CDR3 region has 12 residues. The V gene's germline CDR1 is DFQATT and CDR2 SNEGSKA (reference sequence). Trimming removed 8 bases from V and 3 bases from J, with 10 bases in between. The CDR3 DNA is TGCAGTCCCAGACTGGCTAATGAAAAACTGTTTTTT. This gives the protein CSPRLANEKLFF.

V usage is TRBV20-1 and J usage is TRBJ2-1, with 10 bases that match TRBD2. The CDR3 extends over 14 amino acids. Germline values: CDR1 DFQATT, CDR2 SNEGSKA (reference sequence). V trimming: 3 bases; J trimming: 3 bases; junction bases outside the gene matches: 2. The CDR3 DNA reads TGCAGTGCTAGGGGGACTAGCGACTACAATGAGCAGTTCTTC. This codes for CSARGTSDYNEQFF.

This clonotype was seen more than once but under ten times. The chain carries TRBV19 and TRBJ1-2; D is undetermined. The CDR3 length is 14 residues. Trimming took 3 bases from V and 5 from J, leaving 13 bases between them. Germline V CDR1 and CDR2: LNHDA, SQIVND (reference sequence). DNA of the CDR3: TGTGCCAGTAGTATGGGAGCCTGGGGTTATGGCTACACCTTC. Protein product: CASSMGAWGYGYTF. The full variable domain, with the rest looked up from reference TRBV19 and TRBJ1-2, is DGGITQSPKYLFRKEGQNVTLSCEQNLNHDAMYWYRQDPGQGLRLIYYSQIVNDFQKGDIAEGYSVSREKKESFPLTVTSAQKNPTAFYLCASSMGAWGYGYTFGSGTRLTVV.

This clonotype was seen a handful of times. The chain is built from TRBV4-1 and TRBJ2-7, with TRBD1 matching 9 bases. The CDR3 is made up of 15 amino acids. V was pared by 4 bases and J by 3 bases, with 7 bases of the junction left unmatched. Per germline, CDR1 MGHRA and CDR2 YSYEKL. The CDR3 sequence: CASSPGQGPNYEQYF. In DNA, the CDR3 is TGCGCCAGCAGCCCTGGACAGGGGCCAAACTACGAGCAGTACTTC.

This clonotype showed up just a few times. The V and J genes are TRBV4-3 and TRBJ2-5; 9 bases align to TRBD2. With 0 bases clipped from V and 2 bases from J, the junction kept 7 bases outside the gene matches. The CDR3 is made up of 17 amino acids. CDR1 is LGHNA and CDR2 is YSLEER in the germline V gene. The DNA of the CDR3 is TGCGCCAGCAGCCAAGATGCTAGCGGGGCCAAACAAGAGACCCAGTACTTC. It translates to CASSQDASGAKQETQYF.

The chain carries TRBV28 and TRBJ1-1; 8 nucleotides agree with TRBD1. V was pared by 3 bases and J by 5 bases, with 11 bases of the junction left unmatched. The germline V gene has CDR1 MDHEN and CDR2 SYDVKM. The CDR3 spans 16 residues. The CDR3 nucleotides are TGTGCCAGCAGTTTTTGGGCAGGGGGCAGCGCGACTGAAGCTTTCTTT. This translates into CASSFWAGGSATEAFF. The full variable domain, in which reference TRBV28 and TRBJ1-1 provide the parts outside the CDR3, is DVKVTQSSRYLVKRTGEKVFLECVQDMDHENMFWYRQDPGLGLRLIYFSYDVKMKEKGDIPEGYSVSREKKERFSLILESASTNQTSMYLCASSFWAGGSATEAFFGQGTRLTVV.

There are many counts of this clonotype. The V and J genes are TRBV11-2 and TRBJ2-1; D is uncertain. Germline V lookup: CDR1 SGHAT, CDR2 FQNNGV. The V and J ends lost 5 bases and 4 bases respectively, with 12 bases between them. This CDR3 region has 14 residues. CDR3 protein: CASSRDISYNEQFF. CDR3 coding DNA: TGTGCCAGCAGCAGGGATATTTCTTACAATGAGCAGTTCTTC. The whole variable domain, filled in from reference TRBV11-2 and TRBJ2-1, reads EAGVAQSPRYKIIEKRQSVAFWCNPISGHATLYWYQQILGQGPKLLIQFQNNGVVDDSQLPKDRFSAERLKGVDSTLKIQPAKLEDSAVYLCASSRDISYNEQFFGPGTRLTVL.

CDR3 loop: CASSEAAGVGQYF. CDR3 bases: TGTGCCAGCAGTGAAGCGGCGGGGGTTGGTCAGTACTTC. The V gene is TRBV6-1, the J gene TRBJ2-4; 7 bases are a match to TRBD2. The CDR3 runs 13 residues. Germline CDR1 MNHNS, CDR2 SASEGT. The J segment lost 12 bases and the V segment lost 0 bases, leaving 5 bases of the junction unmatched.

The V gene is TRBV6-2 or TRBV6-3, the J gene TRBJ2-3; TRBD2 matches 10 bases. The J segment lost 9 bases and the V segment lost 2 bases, leaving 11 bases of the junction unmatched. CDR3 size: 16 residues. Germline V lookup: CDR1 MNHEY, CDR2 SVGEGT. DNA of the CDR3: TGTGCCAGCAGTTACCATAGCGGGGGGCGGACGAACACGCAGTATTTT. This translates into CASSYHSGGRTNTQYF.

This clonotype was observed many times. J is TRBJ1-5 and V is TRBV19; 7 bases agree with TRBD1. The V and J ends lost 6 bases and 4 bases, in that order; junction bases with no gene match: 9. Germline CDR1 and CDR2: LNHDA and SQIVND (reference sequence). This CDR3 contains 15 residues. The CDR3 coding sequence is TGTGCCAGTAGCCGGGGACAGCCGGGGAATCAGCCCCAGCATTTT. This gives the protein CASSRGQPGNQPQHF.

This clonotype was detected many times. This chain links TRBV3-1 with TRBJ2-7; D unclear. Trimming cost V 4 bases and J 6 bases, with 10 bases left between them. CDR1 and CDR2 from the germline V gene are LGHDT and YNNKEL (reference sequence). The CDR3 has 12 amino acids. DNA of the CDR3: TGTGCCAGCAGCCTCCTAATGGGCGAGCAGTACTTC. Amino acids: CASSLLMGEQYF.

The sample holds many counts of this clonotype. The chain recombines TRBV20-1 with TRBJ2-7; 11 nucleotides agree with TRBD2. With 3 bases clipped from V and 7 bases from J, the junction kept 5 bases outside the gene matches. Germline values: CDR1 DFQATT, CDR2 SNEGSKA (reference sequence). CDR3 size: 13 residues. This CDR3 is CSARLAGGEEQYF. The CDR3 coding sequence is TGCAGTGCTAGGTTAGCGGGAGGGGAGGAGCAGTACTTC.

In the case of this clonotype: This sequence may be a read error, since a much larger clone differs from it by one base. The chain joins TRBV24-1 to TRBJ2-2; tentatively, D is TRBD1 or TRBD2 (5 bases each). The ends were cut back, 5 bases at V and 3 bases at J, with 9 bases in the middle. The CDR3 is 14 residues long. Germline lookup yields CDR1 KGHDR and CDR2 SFDVKD. Here the CDR3 reads CATSGGTDTGELFF. The CDR3 DNA reads TGTGCCACCAGTGGTGGGACGGACACCGGGGAGCTGTTTTTT.

This clonotype was found a few times. V gene TRBV4-3 combines with J gene TRBJ2-4; 12 bases align to TRBD2. The CDR3 length is 18 residues. The germline gives CDR1 LGHNA, CDR2 YSLEER. V was pared by 2 bases and J by 0 bases, with 5 bases of the junction left unmatched. CDR3 coding DNA: TGCGCCAGCAGCCAATTTACTAGCGGGGGGCTAGCCAAAAACATTCAGTACTTC. Encoded protein: CASSQFTSGGLAKNIQYF.

V usage is TRBV6-5 and J usage is TRBJ1-2, with a tentative D call TRBD1 (6 bases). V was cut by 4 bases and J by 5 bases, with 20 bases left in between. The CDR3 runs 16 residues. CDR1 is MNHEY, CDR2 SVGAGI, per germline. The CDR3 spells CASSFLAVGTRYGYTF. The CDR3 coding sequence is TGTGCCAGCAGTTTCTTAGCCGTCGGGACACGGTATGGCTACACCTTC.

This clonotype was detected many times. The V call is TRBV5-5, the J call TRBJ2-1; weak D call: TRBD2 (6 bases). V lost 0 bases to trimming and J lost 6 bases, with 13 bases between them. Germline assignment: CDR1 SGHKS and CDR2 YYEKEE (reference sequence). The CDR3 sequence is 15 residues long. In nucleotides, the CDR3 is TGTGCCAGCAGCTTGGGGGTGGGGCGGGGCAATGAGCAGTTCTTC. Translated: CASSLGVGRGNEQFF.

The chain carries TRBV5-1 and TRBJ2-7, with unresolved D. The CDR3 sequence is 12 residues long. Germline V lookup: CDR1 SGHRS, CDR2 YFSETQ. Trimming took 4 bases from V and 0 from J, leaving 5 bases between them. This CDR3 reads CASSISSYEQYF. The CDR3 nucleotides are TGCGCCAGCAGCATCAGCTCCTACGAGCAGTACTTC.

This clonotype has more than one count but fewer than ten. The chain joins TRBV9 to TRBJ2-7; TRBD1 matches 9 bases. The V segment lost 3 bases and the J segment 2 bases; nucleotides outside the gene matches: 3. Germline V gene data show CDR1 as SGDLS and CDR2 as YYNGEE. The CDR3 extends over 14 amino acids. CDR3 bases: TGTGCCAGCAGCGGGGGACAGGGCACCTACGAGCAGTACTTC. Translation: CASSGGQGTYEQYF.

At least ten counts were recorded for this clonotype. The chain couples TRBV24-1 to TRBJ2-1; 11 nucleotides agree with TRBD1. Unmatched junction bases numbered 10, after V lost 4 bases and J lost 9 bases. Germline loops: CDR1 KGHDR, CDR2 SFDVKD. CDR3 length equals 16 residues. The CDR3 region has the DNA TGTGCCACCAGTGACCCAACGGCGGACAGGGGGCGTGAGCAGTTCTTC. Translation: CATSDPTADRGREQFF.

The V call is TRBV6-1, the J call TRBJ1-4, with D unresolved. Between the trimmed V and J ends, which lost 5 bases and 6 bases, there was a span of 13 bases. Per germline, CDR1 MNHNS and CDR2 SASEGT. The CDR3 runs 14 residues. CDR3 residues: CASSSVGLHEKLFF. The CDR3 nucleotides read TGTGCCAGCAGTTCCGTTGGACTCCATGAAAAACTGTTTTTT.

The chain is built from TRBV4-3 and TRBJ2-6; D is perhaps TRBD2 (5 bases). The CDR3 is 16 residues long. Trimming left V 0 bases short and J 0 bases short, with 6 bases between. Germline-derived CDR1 and CDR2 are LGHNA and YSLEER. This CDR3 reads CASSQEGSSGANVLTF. Here the CDR3 DNA reads TGCGCCAGCAGCCAAGAGGGGAGCTCTGGGGCCAACGTCCTGACTTTC.